What follows are 9 T cell receptor beta chains derived from one specimen sequenced in a study of blood T cell repertoires in COVID-19. The repertoire was sequenced with immunoSEQ multiplex PCR; TCRdb's copy has only in-frame clones and lacks some. The sample yields approximately 400,000 clones, more than 70% seen once. Sequenced material: peripheral blood. These receptors originate from a man aged 40-49 years with acute or convalescent COVID-19.

The J gene is TRBJ2-1, the V gene TRBV2; 10 nucleotides align to TRBD2. Germline V lookup: CDR1 SNHLY, CDR2 FYNNEI. The junction had 14 bases not matched to a gene; V was cut back by 10 bases and J by 8 bases. The CDR3 contains 15 residues. This CDR3 is CATRQGVLAGHEQFF. CDR3 coding DNA: TGTGCCACCCGTCAGGGGGTACTAGCGGGACATGAGCAGTTCTTC. The complete variable domain, with remaining parts taken from reference TRBV2 and TRBJ2-1, reads EPEVTQTPSHQVTQMGQEVILRCVPISNHLYFYWYRQILGQKVEFLVSFYNNEISEKSEIFDDQFSVERPDGSNFTLKIRSTKLEDSAMYFCATRQGVLAGHEQFFGPGTRLTVL.

The chain has TRBV27 and TRBJ2-7, with TRBD1 matching 8 bases. The trim removed 3 bases at V and 0 bases at J, leaving 4 bases unmatched. The V gene's germline CDR1 is MNHEY and CDR2 SMNVEV (reference sequence). This CDR3 region has 15 residues. The CDR3 region is CASSFTGGTSYEQYF. The CDR3 DNA reads TGTGCCAGCAGTTTCACAGGGGGGACCTCCTACGAGCAGTACTTC.

The chain joins TRBV4-3 to TRBJ1-1, with 7 bases identical to TRBD1. The CDR3 consists of 14 residues. The germline V gene encodes CDR1 LGHNA and CDR2 YSLEER. The trim removed 0 bases at V and 10 bases at J, leaving 8 bases unmatched. CDR3 loop: CASSQDGGQRGAFF. The CDR3, as DNA: TGCGCCAGCAGCCAAGATGGGGGACAGAGGGGAGCTTTCTTT.

This rearrangement joins TRBV6-5 to TRBJ1-6, with a weak D call TRBD1 (6 bases). Trimming left V 7 bases short and J 6 bases short, with 10 bases between. This CDR3 contains 13 residues. Germline V gene sequence: CDR1 MNHEY, CDR2 SVGAGI. The CDR3 sequence: CASNTGFNSPLHF. CDR3 in DNA: TGTGCCAGCAATACAGGGTTTAATTCACCCCTCCACTTT.

The chain recombines TRBV5-5 with TRBJ2-1, with 10 bases that match TRBD2. The CDR3 loop spans 15 amino acids. Germline lookup yields CDR1 SGHKS and CDR2 YYEKEE (reference sequence). V shed 4 bases, J shed 7 bases, and the junction held 8 bases outside the gene matches. CDR3 protein: CASSHPGLAPNEQFF. The CDR3 DNA reads as TGTGCCAGCAGCCACCCGGGACTAGCGCCGAATGAGCAGTTCTTC.

This chain links TRBV7-2 with TRBJ1-5; a weak D match, TRBD1 (5 bases). V gave up 0 bases and J gave up 4 bases, with 10 bases separating them. Germline V gene lookup returns CDR1 SGHTA and CDR2 FQGNSA. There are 15 residues in the CDR3. The CDR3 reads CASSLAWSGNQPQHF. The CDR3 DNA sequence: TGTGCCAGCAGCTTAGCGTGGTCAGGGAATCAGCCCCAGCATTTT. Combining the CDR3 with reference TRBV7-2 and TRBJ1-5 gives the whole variable domain GAGVSQSPSNKVTEKGKDVELRCDPISGHTALYWYRQSLGQGLEFLIYFQGNSAPDKSGLPSDRFSAERTGGSVSTLTIQRTQQEDSAVYLCASSLAWSGNQPQHFGDGTRLSIL.

This CDR3 is CASSQDVTGGTISGYTF. In DNA, the CDR3 is TGTGCCAGCAGCCAAGATGTCACAGGGGGCACCATTTCGGGCTACACCTTC. This sequence joins TRBV3-1 (or the pseudogene TRBV3-2) and TRBJ1-2; 9 nucleotides align to TRBD1. Germline CDR1 is LGHDT and CDR2 is YNNKEL (reference sequence). Germline trimming cut 0 bases from V and 8 bases from J; bases unmatched to any gene: 13. The CDR3 extends over 17 amino acids.

The V gene is TRBV19, the J gene TRBJ1-1; D unresolved. This CDR3 is built from 13 residues. Germline loops: CDR1 LNHDA, CDR2 SQIVND (reference sequence). Trimming removed 9 bases from V and 0 bases from J, with 11 bases in between. The CDR3 sequence is CASSIDMNTEAFF. CDR3 in DNA: TGTGCCAGCTCAATCGACATGAACACTGAAGCTTTCTTT.

This chain uses TRBV27 with TRBJ1-6, with 7 positions matching TRBD1. Trimming at V came to 3 bases and at J to 8 bases, leaving 4 bases not matched to a gene. CDR1 MNHEY and CDR2 SMNVEV come from the germline V gene (reference sequence). This CDR3 has 14 amino acids. The CDR3 is CASSLGQRDSPLHF. The CDR3, as DNA: TGTGCCAGCAGTTTGGGACAGAGAGATTCACCCCTCCACTTT.